Shown below are 5 T cell receptor beta chains from a single sample sequenced in a study of blood T cell repertoires in COVID-19. This table comes from immunoSEQ multiplex PCR, and its TCRdb copy is limited to in-frame clones, with some not included. The sample has 40,000 or so clones; 88% are singletons. Sequenced material: peripheral blood. The receptors shown here come from a human donor in a cohort sampled during active COVID-19.

V usage is TRBV6-1 and J usage is TRBJ1-2; no reliable D call. Germline values: CDR1 MNHNS, CDR2 SASEGT. Trimming took off 2 bases at V and 8 bases at J, with 12 bases between the two ends. The CDR3 loop spans 13 amino acids. The chain's CDR3 is CASSELPGGGYTF. In nucleotides, the CDR3 is TGTGCCAGCAGTGAACTTCCGGGCGGGGGCTACACCTTC.

The rearrangement links TRBV9 to TRBJ2-7, with 7 positions matching TRBD1. Germline assignment: CDR1 SGDLS and CDR2 YYNGEE. The CDR3 extends over 13 amino acids. Unmatched junction bases numbered 7, after V lost 4 bases and J lost 6 bases. CDR3 coding DNA: TGTGCCAGCAGCACAAATTACAGGGGCGAGCAGTACTTC. Translation gives CASSTNYRGEQYF.

V and J are TRBV4-3 and TRBJ1-5; D may be TRBD1 (6 bases). CDR1 is LGHNA and CDR2 is YSLEER in the germline V gene. This CDR3 has 14 amino acids. V was clipped by 3 bases and J by 3 bases, with 9 bases between them. CDR3: CASSHSGDNQPQHF. CDR3 coding DNA: TGCGCCAGCAGCCACTCAGGGGACAATCAGCCCCAGCATTTT.

CDR3 loop: CASGSPRLAGTETQYF. In DNA, the CDR3 is TGTGCTAGTGGTTCCCCCAGACTAGCGGGGACAGAGACCCAGTACTTC. The rearrangement uses TRBV12-5 and TRBJ2-5; 11 positions agree with TRBD2. Germline loops: CDR1 LGHNT, CDR2 FRNRAP. V dropped 4 bases and J dropped 4; count of bases not matched to a gene: 8. The CDR3 spans 16 residues. The complete variable domain, with remaining parts taken from reference TRBV12-5 and TRBJ2-5, reads DARVTQTPRHKVTEMGQEVTMRCQPILGHNTVFWYRQTMMQGLELLAYFRNRAPLDDSGMPKDRFSAEMPDATLATLKIQPSEPRDSAVYFCASGSPRLAGTETQYFGPGTRLLVL.

The chain carries TRBV7-2 and TRBJ2-3; D uncertain. The CDR3 length is 14 residues. Per germline, CDR1 SGHTA and CDR2 FQGNSA. V was cut by 1 base and J by 7 bases, with 12 bases left in between. CDR3 residues: CASSLENNVNTQYF. For the CDR3, the DNA is TGTGCCAGCAGCTTAGAGAACAACGTTAATACGCAGTATTTT.